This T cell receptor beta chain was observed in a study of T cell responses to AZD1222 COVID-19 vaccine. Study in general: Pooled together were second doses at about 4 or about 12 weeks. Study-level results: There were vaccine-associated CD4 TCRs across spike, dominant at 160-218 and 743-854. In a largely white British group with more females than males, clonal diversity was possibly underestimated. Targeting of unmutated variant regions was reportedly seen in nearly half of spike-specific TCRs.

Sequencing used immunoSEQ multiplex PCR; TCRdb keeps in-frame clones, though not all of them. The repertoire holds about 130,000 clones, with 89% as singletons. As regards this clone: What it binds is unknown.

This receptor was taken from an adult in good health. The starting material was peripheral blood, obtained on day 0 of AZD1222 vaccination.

The CDR3 here is CASSPPGPSYNEQFF. The CDR3 coding sequence is TGTGCCAGCAGCCCCCCCGGGCCCTCCTACAATGAGCAGTTCTTC. The V gene is TRBV7-2, the J gene TRBJ2-1, with no clear D. The V end was cut by 5 bases, the J end by 0 bases, with 11 bases between. From germline, CDR1 is SGHTA and CDR2 FQGNSA. CDR3 length: 15 amino acids.